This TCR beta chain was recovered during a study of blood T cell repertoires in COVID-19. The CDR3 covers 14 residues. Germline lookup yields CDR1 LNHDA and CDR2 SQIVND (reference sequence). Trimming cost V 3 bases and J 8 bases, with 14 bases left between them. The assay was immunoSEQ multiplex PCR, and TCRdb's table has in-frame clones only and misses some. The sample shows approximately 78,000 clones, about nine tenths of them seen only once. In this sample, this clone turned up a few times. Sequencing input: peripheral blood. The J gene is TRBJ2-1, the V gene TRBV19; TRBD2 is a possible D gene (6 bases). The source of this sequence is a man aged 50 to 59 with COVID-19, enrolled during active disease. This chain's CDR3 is CASSIGGGDDEQFF. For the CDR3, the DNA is TGTGCCAGTAGTATCGGGGGAGGAGATGATGAGCAGTTCTTC.